A single sample is the source of the 29 T cell receptor beta chains below, sequenced in a study of blood T cell repertoires in COVID-19 (dated by TCRdb to 2020 to 2021). Receptor libraries were prepared by the immunoSEQ multiplex PCR assay. What TCRdb holds here is the immuneACCESS table cut down to in-frame rearrangements. Part of the clones is not present; checked against another copy, under half of the missing clones reflect an unresolved V gene, and the others are unexplained. The sample table contains tens of thousands of clones; only one count was recorded for roughly 91% of them. The ten largest clones capture over 5% of the sample. The sample taken for sequencing was peripheral blood. These receptors all come from a man younger than 30 with COVID-19, enrolled during active disease.

Only a few counts were recorded for this clone. V is TRBV10-3 and J is TRBJ2-1; the match to TRBD2 covers 8 bases. The CDR3 has 13 residues. J gave up 3 bases and V 11 bases, and 6 bases lay outside the gene matches. Germline V gene sequence: CDR1 ENHRY, CDR2 SYGVKD. CDR3: CASGGRGYNEQFF. In DNA, the CDR3 is TGTGCCTCGGGAGGGCGGGGCTACAATGAGCAGTTCTTC.

The chain uses TRBV12-3 or TRBV12-4 and TRBJ1-6; the D is unclear. The V and J ends lost 3 bases and 7 bases respectively, with 4 bases between them. This CDR3 comprises 12 residues. The CDR3 coding sequence is TGTGCCAGCAGTTTCGGGAATTCACCCCTCCACTTT. Translation gives CASSFGNSPLHF.

The genes are TRBV5-6 and TRBJ1-2, with 8 nucleotides matching TRBD1. This CDR3 spans 15 amino acids. The V gene end was trimmed by 4 bases and the J gene end by 5 bases; junction bases not matched to a gene: 10. Germline CDR1 reads SGHDT; CDR2 reads YYEEEE. Here the CDR3 DNA reads TGTGCCAGCAGCGATCGGGACAGGATCATATATGGCTACACCTTC. Its protein product is CASSDRDRIIYGYTF. Filled out from reference TRBV5-6 and TRBJ1-2, the complete variable domain reads DAGVTQSPTHLIKTRGQQVTLRCSPKSGHDTVSWYQQALGQGPQFIFQYYEEEERQRGNFPDRFSGHQFPNYSSELNVNALLLGDSALYLCASSDRDRIIYGYTFGSGTRLTVV.

The rearrangement uses TRBV29-1 and TRBJ1-1; the D gene is possibly TRBD1 (6 bases). V shed 7 bases and J shed 4 bases, with 19 bases lying between them. CDR1 is SQVTM and CDR2 is ANQGSEA in the germline V gene. The CDR3 has 14 amino acids. CDR3 protein: CSAVARQASTEAFF. The CDR3 DNA reads as TGCAGCGCAGTAGCTAGACAGGCATCCACTGAAGCTTTCTTT.

This clone was detected once. The gene calls are TRBV2 and TRBJ2-5; possibly TRBD2 for D (5 bases). Trimming took 5 bases from V and 4 from J, leaving 11 bases between them. CDR3 size: 13 residues. CDR1 SNHLY and CDR2 FYNNEI come from the germline V gene. This CDR3 is CASSFGLVETQYF. DNA of the CDR3: TGTGCCAGCAGTTTTGGACTTGTAGAGACCCAGTACTTC.

V usage is TRBV7-7 and J usage is TRBJ2-1; TRBD1 might be the D (6 bases). This CDR3 is 14 amino acids long. Germline CDR1 and CDR2: SSHAT and FNYEAQ (reference sequence). V lost 4 bases and J 5 bases, leaving 12 bases between the germline ends. In nucleotides, the CDR3 is TGTGCCAGCAGCTCCCAGGGGCCCAACAATGAGCAGTTCTTC. This translates into CASSSQGPNNEQFF.

The rearrangement joins TRBV6-5 to TRBJ2-3; possibly TRBD1 for D (6 bases). The germline V and J ends were trimmed by 3 bases and 1 base, with 11 bases remaining between them. The germline gives CDR1 MNHEY, CDR2 SVGAGI. The CDR3 has 15 amino acids. CDR3: CASSYMQGRTDTQYF. DNA of the CDR3: TGTGCCAGCAGTTATATGCAGGGGCGCACAGATACGCAGTATTTT.

The chain carries TRBV6-5 and TRBJ1-2; 9 nucleotides match TRBD1. This CDR3 region has 15 residues. The trim removed 5 bases at V and 5 bases at J, leaving 9 bases unmatched. Germline-derived CDR1 and CDR2 are MNHEY and SVGAGI. CDR3 loop: CASSNSGTGIYGYTF. CDR3 nucleotide sequence: TGTGCCAGCAGTAATTCCGGGACAGGGATTTATGGCTACACCTTC.

The chain joins TRBV14 to TRBJ2-7, with 7 bases fitting TRBD1. Trimming at V came to 6 bases and at J to 1 base, leaving 3 bases not matched to a gene. The germline V gene encodes CDR1 SGHDN and CDR2 FVKESK. The CDR3 sequence is 13 residues long. The DNA for the CDR3 is TGTGCCAGCAGTGTCAGGGGGTCCTACGAGCAGTACTTC. This gives the protein CASSVRGSYEQYF.

The chain has TRBV5-1 and TRBJ1-5; no firm D call. Trimming removed 4 bases from V and 1 base from J, with 6 bases in between. This CDR3 is built from 13 residues. Germline lookup yields CDR1 SGHRS and CDR2 YFSETQ. Written as DNA, the CDR3 is TGCGCCAGCAGCCTAGACAGCAATCAGCCCCAGCATTTT. Its protein is CASSLDSNQPQHF.

This sequence joins TRBV6-5 and TRBJ2-2; D is perhaps TRBD1 (6 bases). The CDR3 spans 16 residues. The V gene lost 4 bases and the J gene lost 4 bases, with 16 bases spanning the gap. Germline V CDR1 and CDR2: MNHEY, SVGAGI. The CDR3 DNA is TGTGCCAGCAGTTTAAACAGGGAGTGGTTCACCGGGGAGCTGTTTTTT. It encodes CASSLNREWFTGELFF.

Worth noting for this clone: Other DNA sequences from this sample encode an identical CDR3 as well. The chain has TRBV9 and TRBJ2-1, with 7 positions matching TRBD1. The CDR3 loop spans 11 amino acids. V was clipped by 3 bases and J by 10 bases; unmatched bases: 1. Germline CDR1 is SGDLS and CDR2 is YYNGEE. For the CDR3, the DNA is TGTGCCAGCAGCGCGACAGGGGAGCAGTTCTTC. Translated: CASSATGEQFF.

The chain uses TRBV2 and TRBJ2-1, with 8 bases lining up with TRBD1. From germline, CDR1 is SNHLY and CDR2 FYNNEI. J was trimmed by 7 bases and V by 6 bases; bases with no gene match: 11. This CDR3 region has 15 residues. The CDR3: CASSLTGVVVNEQFF. CDR3 bases: TGTGCCAGCAGCCTGACAGGGGTAGTTGTGAATGAGCAGTTCTTC.

The rearrangement links TRBV19 to TRBJ2-7, with a tentative D call TRBD1 (6 bases). Trimming removed 5 bases at V and 0 bases at J, with 14 bases between. Germline lookup yields CDR1 LNHDA and CDR2 SQIVND (reference sequence). The CDR3 length is 15 residues. CDR3 in amino acids: CASSEGRGSSYEQYF. CDR3 bases: TGTGCCAGTAGTGAAGGCAGGGGCAGCTCCTACGAGCAGTACTTC.

The CDR3 sequence is CASSPRTVREYEQYF. Written as DNA, the CDR3 is TGTGCCAGCAGTCCTCGGACAGTACGGGAATACGAGCAGTACTTC. The gene calls are TRBV6-5 and TRBJ2-7; TRBD1 might be the D (6 bases). The CDR3 is 15 residues long. Germline CDR1 and CDR2: MNHEY and SVGAGI. V was trimmed by 5 bases and J by 4 bases, leaving 18 bases between them.

The CDR3 nucleotides read TGTGCCAGCAGGGGGACTTCTTCTAGCACAGATACGCAGTATTTT. This codes for CASRGTSSSTDTQYF. J is TRBJ2-3 and V is TRBV27, with D possibly matching TRBD2 (6 bases). Germline assignment: CDR1 MNHEY and CDR2 SMNVEV (reference sequence). The CDR3 has 15 residues. With 6 bases removed from V and 0 bases from J, the gap between germline ends came to 13 bases.

The rearrangement links TRBV14 to TRBJ1-2, with D maybe TRBD1 (5 bases). Germline CDR1 is SGHDN and CDR2 is FVKESK. Trimming shortened V by 1 base and J by 2 bases, and 5 bases separated the two germline ends. CDR3 length equals 13 residues. This CDR3 is CASSQGTNYGYTF. For the CDR3, the DNA is TGTGCCAGCAGCCAAGGGACAAACTATGGCTACACCTTC.

The gene calls are TRBV7-9 and TRBJ2-7; TRBD1 agrees at 9 bases. Germline CDR1 SEHNR, CDR2 FQNEAQ (reference sequence). V lost 4 bases and J lost 11; bases outside the gene matches: 3. The CDR3 is made up of 11 amino acids. CDR3 residues: CASSSGQGKYF. In DNA, the CDR3 is TGTGCCAGCAGCTCAGGACAGGGGAAGTACTTC.

The rearrangement uses TRBV7-2 and TRBJ2-7; D possibly corresponds to TRBD1 (7 bases). From germline, CDR1 is SGHTA and CDR2 FQGNSA. The CDR3 has 15 residues. V lost 4 bases, J lost 1 base, and 14 bases lay in between. CDR3: CASSSPRGVSYEQYF. The CDR3, as DNA: TGTGCCAGCAGCTCCCCCAGGGGGGTTTCCTACGAGCAGTACTTC.

The chain carries TRBV27 and TRBJ1-4, with D unresolved. Germline V gene lookup returns CDR1 MNHEY and CDR2 SMNVEV (reference sequence). V dropped 6 bases and J dropped 0 bases, with 8 bases sitting between them. This CDR3 spans 14 amino acids. This CDR3 is CASRPEATNEKLFF. The CDR3 DNA reads TGTGCCAGCAGACCAGAAGCAACTAATGAAAAACTGTTTTTT.

The chain recombines TRBV4-1 with TRBJ2-5, with 10 nucleotides matching TRBD1. CDR3 size: 15 residues. Germline CDR1 MGHRA, CDR2 YSYEKL. The V segment lost 2 bases and the J segment 5 bases; nucleotides outside the gene matches: 5. CDR3 in amino acids: CASSQTGQGSETQYF. As DNA, the CDR3 is TGCGCCAGCAGCCAAACGGGACAGGGGTCGGAGACCCAGTACTTC.

This chain connects TRBV5-6 to TRBJ2-5; TRBD2 matches at 13 bases. The CDR3 runs 16 residues. V lost 5 bases and J lost 5; bases outside the gene matches: 9. Germline CDR1 and CDR2: SGHDT and YYEEEE. In DNA, the CDR3 is TGTGCCAGCAGGGGAGGACTAGCGGGAGCGGGCGAGACCCAGTACTTC. It is translated as CASRGGLAGAGETQYF. The variable domain in full, completed from reference TRBV5-6 and TRBJ2-5, reads DAGVTQSPTHLIKTRGQQVTLRCSPKSGHDTVSWYQQALGQGPQFIFQYYEEEERQRGNFPDRFSGHQFPNYSSELNVNALLLGDSALYLCASRGGLAGAGETQYFGPGTRLLVL.

The chain has TRBV5-1 and TRBJ2-5, with D perhaps TRBD2 (5 bases). The CDR3 has 14 residues. V lost 3 bases to trimming and J lost 5 bases, with 14 bases between them. Germline V gives CDR1 SGHRS, CDR2 YFSETQ. CDR3: CASSSQVGGETQYF. The CDR3 region has the DNA TGCGCCAGCAGCTCGCAGGTTGGCGGGGAGACCCAGTACTTC. Drawing the rest from reference TRBV5-1 and TRBJ2-5, the complete variable domain is KAGVTQTPRYLIKTRGQQVTLSCSPISGHRSVSWYQQTPGQGLQFLFEYFSETQRNKGNFPGRFSGRQFSNSRSEMNVSTLELGDSALYLCASSSQVGGETQYFGPGTRLLVL.

The DNA of the CDR3 is TGTGCCAGCAGCTTAGGAGCCTATAGCACAGATACGCAGTATTTT. Translating it yields CASSLGAYSTDTQYF. This rearrangement joins TRBV11-3 to TRBJ2-3, with D uncertain. Germline V lookup: CDR1 SGHNT, CDR2 YENEEA. The length of the CDR3 is 15 residues. V was trimmed by 1 base and J by 0 bases, leaving 8 bases between them.

This clone has a single count. This rearrangement joins TRBV6-6 to TRBJ1-5; D is undetermined. The germline V and J ends were trimmed by 5 bases and 0 bases, with 5 bases remaining between them. CDR1 is MNHNY, CDR2 SVGAGI, per germline (reference sequence). The CDR3 contains 13 residues. Here the CDR3 reads CASSHNSNQPQHF. CDR3 bases: TGTGCCAGCAGTCACAATAGCAATCAGCCCCAGCATTTT.

This rearrangement joins TRBV5-4 to TRBJ2-7; D is perhaps TRBD1 (5 bases). The CDR3 is 13 amino acids. Germline values: CDR1 SGHNT, CDR2 YYREEE (reference sequence). V dropped 5 bases and J dropped 6 bases, with 15 bases sitting between them. In DNA, the CDR3 is TGTGCCAGCAGAACAGGCAGGTCCGGCGAGCAGTACTTC. Encoded protein: CASRTGRSGEQYF.

The chain combines TRBV30 with TRBJ1-2, with TRBD1 identical over 9 bases. V was pared by 0 bases and J by 7 bases, with 0 bases of the junction left unmatched. Germline-derived CDR1 and CDR2 are GTSNPN and SVGIG (reference sequence). The CDR3 spans 12 residues. The CDR3, as DNA: TGTGCCTGGAGTGTGACAGGGGGTGGCTACACCTTC. Its protein product is CAWSVTGGGYTF.

This chain uses TRBV2 with TRBJ1-2, with D tentatively TRBD1 (5 bases). V lost 4 bases and J 4 bases, leaving 13 bases between the germline ends. Germline CDR1 and CDR2: SNHLY and FYNNEI. The length of the CDR3 is 14 residues. CDR3 residues: CASSGGRAFYGYTF. CDR3 DNA sequence: TGTGCCAGCAGTGGGGGGAGGGCCTTCTATGGCTACACCTTC.

V gene TRBV9 combines with J gene TRBJ2-2; TRBD1 aligns across 11 bases. V shed 3 bases, J shed 6 bases, and the junction held 7 bases outside the gene matches. The CDR3 length is 16 residues. The germline CDR1 and CDR2 sequences are SGDLS and YYNGEE. The CDR3: CASSGRGTGGSGELFF. In DNA, the CDR3 is TGTGCCAGCAGCGGACGCGGGACAGGGGGTTCCGGGGAGCTGTTTTTT.